This TCR beta chain is from a study of blood T cell repertoires in COVID-19. Generated by immunoSEQ multiplex PCR, the TCRdb table keeps only in-frame clones and is missing some. The data hold 70,000 to 80,000 clones, with about four fifths observed a single time. The J segment lost 5 bases and the V segment lost 8 bases, leaving 10 bases of the junction unmatched. The CDR3 has 17 amino acids. Germline V gene sequence: CDR1 KGHDR, CDR2 SFDVKD. The sample consisted of peripheral blood. This TCR derives from a woman of 80 years or more with acute or convalescent COVID-19. The J gene is TRBJ2-2, the V gene TRBV24-1, with TRBD2 identical over 13 bases. The CDR3 is CATKPGTSGESTGELFF. The CDR3 DNA reads as TGTGCCACCAAACCCGGGACTAGCGGGGAATCTACCGGGGAGCTGTTTTTT.